These 10 T cell receptor beta chains originate from one sample sequenced in a study of T cell responses to AZD1222 COVID-19 vaccine. Produced via immunoSEQ multiplex PCR; TCRdb's table is partial and in-frame only. The table includes over 150,000 clones, about 91% detected once. The specimen was peripheral blood, collected on day 0 of MenACWY control vaccination. All receptors derive from an adult in good health.

As concerns this clone: The same CDR3 arises from other DNA sequences in this sample as well. V usage is TRBV4-2 and J usage is TRBJ2-7, with no clear D. The CDR3 sequence is 13 residues long. Germline assignment: CDR1 LGHNA and CDR2 YNFKEQ. V was cut by 0 bases and J by 2 bases, with 5 bases left in between. CDR3 region: CASSQDLPYEQYF. The CDR3 DNA sequence: TGTGCCAGCAGCCAAGATCTGCCCTACGAGCAGTACTTC.

The chain is built from TRBV6-5 and TRBJ2-5; 8 nucleotides match TRBD1. V shed 0 bases, J shed 5 bases, and the junction held 2 bases outside the gene matches. Germline CDR1 is MNHEY and CDR2 is SVGAGI. CDR3 size: 14 residues. CDR3 loop: CASSYSNRGETQYF. The CDR3 nucleotides read TGTGCCAGCAGTTACTCGAACAGGGGGGAGACCCAGTACTTC.

The chain carries TRBV18 and TRBJ2-3, with D uncertain. The CDR3 consists of 13 residues. Trimming shortened V by 5 bases and J by 1 base, and 7 bases separated the two germline ends. Germline V lookup: CDR1 KGHSH, CDR2 LQKENI. DNA for the CDR3: TGTGCCAGCTCATTCCCGGGCACAGATACGCAGTATTTT. The encoded protein is CASSFPGTDTQYF.

The chain has TRBV5-1 and TRBJ1-1; no firm D call. The germline V gene encodes CDR1 SGHRS and CDR2 YFSETQ. This CDR3 has 17 residues. Trimming took 3 bases from V and 5 from J, leaving 23 bases between them. The CDR3 DNA reads as TGCGCCAGCAGCTCGAAGGGTTGGACGGGTGGGAGGACTGAAGCTTTCTTT. This codes for CASSSKGWTGGRTEAFF. The full variable domain, its missing parts supplied by reference TRBV5-1 and TRBJ1-1, is KAGVTQTPRYLIKTRGQQVTLSCSPISGHRSVSWYQQTPGQGLQFLFEYFSETQRNKGNFPGRFSGRQFSNSRSEMNVSTLELGDSALYLCASSSKGWTGGRTEAFFGQGTRLTVV.

This rearrangement joins TRBV12-5 to TRBJ2-2; D gene ambiguous. Trimming took off 0 bases at V and 0 bases at J, with 8 bases between the two ends. CDR3 size: 16 residues. Per germline, CDR1 LGHNT and CDR2 FRNRAP. CDR3 DNA sequence: TGTGCTAGTGGTTTGGTCCAAGGGACGAACACCGGGGAGCTGTTTTTT. This encodes CASGLVQGTNTGELFF.

J is TRBJ1-6 and V is TRBV10-2; D is undetermined. The CDR3 consists of 13 residues. V was shortened by 0 bases and J by 13 bases, with 10 bases between the two germline ends. The germline gives CDR1 WSHSY, CDR2 SAAADI. CDR3 sequence reads: CASSESKGSPLHF. DNA of the CDR3: TGCGCCAGCAGTGAGTCGAAAGGGTCCCCCCTCCACTTT.

The rearrangement uses TRBV27 and TRBJ2-7; 9 nucleotides match TRBD1. This CDR3 is 17 amino acids long. The ends lost 5 bases at V and 2 bases at J; junction bases unmatched: 13. Germline CDR1 and CDR2: MNHEY and SMNVEV (reference sequence). The CDR3 region has the DNA TGTGCCAGCAGTAGGGACACCGGGACAGGGAGCCCCTACGAGCAGTACTTC. Translating gives CASSRDTGTGSPYEQYF.

The chain joins TRBV4-1 to TRBJ1-5; D unclear. The CDR3 consists of 14 residues. The germline gives CDR1 MGHRA, CDR2 YSYEKL. The V end lost 0 bases, the J end lost 2 bases, and 5 bases lay between the germline ends. The CDR3 DNA reads as TGCGCCAGCAGCCAAGAATGGGGCAATCAGCCCCAGCATTTT. It encodes CASSQEWGNQPQHF.

The V and J genes are TRBV6-6 and TRBJ1-5; 7 bases are a match to TRBD1. J lost 2 bases, V lost 8 bases, and 3 bases had no gene match. Germline CDR1 and CDR2: MNHNY and SVGAGI (reference sequence). The CDR3 is 13 amino acids. The CDR3 loop is CASGDRGNQPQHF. The CDR3, as DNA: TGTGCCAGCGGAGACAGGGGCAATCAGCCCCAGCATTTT.

The chain carries TRBV5-1 and TRBJ1-4; tentative D call: TRBD1 (5 bases). Germline loops: CDR1 SGHRS, CDR2 YFSETQ. This CDR3 is built from 14 residues. V gave up 0 bases and J gave up 10 bases, with 13 bases separating them. The CDR3 spells CASSLEGTGGKLFF. CDR3 sequence (DNA): TGCGCCAGCAGCTTGGAGGGGACCGGGGGAAAACTGTTTTTT.